One sample yielded the 19 T cell receptor beta chains listed below, sequenced in a study of cytomegalovirus exposure and HLA in healthy donors. Vbeta (60) and Jbeta (13) primers were used in the PCR. TCRdb's copy holds only in-frame clones and misses some; the assay was immunoSEQ multiplex PCR. The table includes fewer than 250,000 clones, more than 75% detected once. Sequencing was performed on PBMCs. Receptors originate from a man aged 40-49 years in good health and CMV-seropositive.

The chain uses TRBV7-9 and TRBJ2-5; 9 bases agree with TRBD2. This CDR3 region has 16 residues. V lost 2 bases and J lost 2; bases outside the gene matches: 6. The germline V gene has CDR1 SEHNR and CDR2 FQNEAQ (reference sequence). The CDR3 DNA reads TGTGCCAGCAGCTTAATGCCTAGCGGGGTACAAGAGACCCAGTACTTC. It yields the protein CASSLMPSGVQETQYF.

Of note for this clone: A junction end diverges from the germline sequence, so it may reflect a read error. The chain joins TRBV5-1 to TRBJ1-2; 7 nucleotides line up with TRBD1. Germline CDR1 is SGHRS and CDR2 is YFSETQ. The CDR3 sequence is 11 residues long. CDR3 loop: CASSSDRELLF. CDR3 coding DNA: TGCGCCAGCAGCTCCGACAGGGAACTACTCTTC.

This clone was counted once. The chain recombines TRBV5-4 with TRBJ2-5, with TRBD2 as a possible D gene (5 bases). V shed 4 bases and J shed 5 bases, with 15 bases lying between them. Germline V gene sequence: CDR1 SGHNT, CDR2 YYREEE (reference sequence). The CDR3 runs to 14 residues. The CDR3 sequence: CASSETGLEETQYF. CDR3 DNA sequence: TGTGCCAGCAGCGAGACGGGGTTGGAGGAGACCCAGTACTTC.

In the case of this clone: This CDR3 is also generated by other DNA sequences in the sample. This chain connects TRBV28 to TRBJ2-5, with D tentatively TRBD1 (5 bases). CDR3 length: 12 residues. V was trimmed by 5 bases and J by 5 bases, leaving 9 bases between them. Germline V lookup: CDR1 MDHEN, CDR2 SYDVKM. The CDR3 bases are TGTGCCAGCAGTCTTCCAGGGGAGACCCAGTACTTC. This encodes CASSLPGETQYF. Filled out from reference TRBV28 and TRBJ2-5, the complete variable domain reads DVKVTQSSRYLVKRTGEKVFLECVQDMDHENMFWYRQDPGLGLRLIYFSYDVKMKEKGDIPEGYSVSREKKERFSLILESASTNQTSMYLCASSLPGETQYFGPGTRLLVL.

The chain uses TRBV2 and TRBJ2-2; D is possibly TRBD1 (6 bases). This CDR3 region has 15 residues. In germline, CDR1 is SNHLY, CDR2 FYNNEI. V was cut by 1 base and J by 6 bases, with 12 bases left in between. CDR3 sequence reads: CASSEDSRGSGELFF. The CDR3 region has the DNA TGTGCCAGCAGTGAAGACTCGAGGGGGTCCGGGGAGCTGTTTTTT. Using reference TRBV2 and TRBJ2-2 for the parts outside the CDR3, the full variable domain is EPEVTQTPSHQVTQMGQEVILRCVPISNHLYFYWYRQILGQKVEFLVSFYNNEISEKSEIFDDQFSVERPDGSNFTLKIRSTKLEDSAMYFCASSEDSRGSGELFFGEGSRLTVL.

The chain joins TRBV18 to TRBJ1-1, with a weak D call TRBD1 (5 bases). CDR1 is KGHSH, CDR2 LQKENI, per germline. The V and J ends lost 3 bases and 7 bases respectively, with 18 bases between them. There are 15 residues in the CDR3. DNA of the CDR3: TGTGCCAGCTCACCTCACCGAATGGGGCAGGGTGAAGCTTTCTTT. Translation gives CASSPHRMGQGEAFF.

This rearrangement joins TRBV5-1 to TRBJ2-1; TRBD2 might be the D (6 bases). V lost 4 bases, J lost 15 bases, and 23 bases lay in between. The CDR3 has 14 residues. Germline-derived CDR1 and CDR2 are SGHRS and YFSETQ. The CDR3 loop is CASSPNPDQLALFF. The CDR3 DNA is TGCGCCAGCAGCCCCAACCCAGACCAACTAGCCCTGTTCTTC.

V and J are TRBV7-7 and TRBJ2-1, with D possibly TRBD2 on 5 matching bases. The CDR3 spans 15 residues. CDR1 is SSHAT and CDR2 is FNYEAQ in the germline V gene (reference sequence). Trimming took off 7 bases at V and 8 bases at J, with 21 bases between the two ends. DNA for the CDR3: TGTGCCAGCATGCCTGTAGGGAGTGATATGGATGAGCAGTTCTTC. Translation: CASMPVGSDMDEQFF.

This chain connects TRBV5-1 to TRBJ2-1, with TRBD2 matching over 12 bases. V lost 4 bases, J lost 5 bases, and 7 bases stayed unmatched. This CDR3 is 16 amino acids long. The germline gives CDR1 SGHRS, CDR2 YFSETQ. For the CDR3, the DNA is TGCGCCAGCAGCCCCCCGGGACTAGCGGGCAACAATGAGCAGTTCTTC. It encodes CASSPPGLAGNNEQFF.

The CDR3 nucleotides read TGTGCCAGCAGCCGACCTAGCGGGACCTACAATGAGCAGTTCTTC. It translates to CASSRPSGTYNEQFF. V is TRBV4-2 and J is TRBJ2-1; 9 nucleotides line up with TRBD2. The J segment lost 2 bases and the V segment lost 4 bases, leaving 3 bases of the junction unmatched. This CDR3 is built from 15 residues. Germline CDR1 LGHNA, CDR2 YNFKEQ.

The V call is TRBV5-1, the J call TRBJ2-1; 7 bases match TRBD2. Germline trimming cut 1 base from V and 7 bases from J; bases unmatched to any gene: 8. This CDR3 contains 15 residues. The V gene's germline CDR1 is SGHRS and CDR2 YFSETQ. Here the CDR3 DNA reads TGCGCCAGCAGCTTGAGCAGCGGGGAGCGGAATGAGCAGTTCTTC. It yields the protein CASSLSSGERNEQFF.

This rearrangement joins TRBV15 to TRBJ1-2, with D maybe TRBD1 (6 bases). The germline gives CDR1 LNHNV, CDR2 YYDKDF (reference sequence). Trimming cost V 4 bases and J 5 bases, with 11 bases left between them. CDR3 size: 13 residues. The CDR3 loop reads CATSTSQGYGYTF. For the CDR3, the DNA is TGTGCCACCAGCACATCTCAGGGGTATGGCTACACCTTC.

The chain employs TRBV6-6 and TRBJ2-3, with no clear D. The ends were cut back, 4 bases at V and 0 bases at J, with 11 bases in the middle. Germline CDR1 and CDR2: MNHNY and SVGAGI (reference sequence). This CDR3 has 15 amino acids. The CDR3 protein is CASSSMATSTDTQYF. CDR3 bases: TGTGCCAGCAGTTCCATGGCGACTAGCACAGATACGCAGTATTTT.

The chain recombines TRBV5-4 with TRBJ2-2, with 8 bases lining up with TRBD2. J lost 7 bases, V lost 4 bases, and 9 bases had no gene match. The CDR3 sequence is 15 residues long. The V gene's germline CDR1 is SGHNT and CDR2 YYREEE (reference sequence). The CDR3, as DNA: TGTGCCAGCAGCCTGGGACTAGTTGGAGTCGGGGAGCTGTTTTTT. It codes for CASSLGLVGVGELFF.

The chain has TRBV27 and TRBJ1-1; 11 nucleotides agree with TRBD1. The junction had 5 bases not matched to a gene; V was cut back by 4 bases and J by 1 base. Germline V gene sequence: CDR1 MNHEY, CDR2 SMNVEV (reference sequence). The CDR3 consists of 16 residues. The CDR3 DNA follows: TGTGCCAGCAGTTCCGGGACAGGGGGGCCGAACACTGAAGCTTTCTTT. It is translated as CASSSGTGGPNTEAFF.

Only a few counts were recorded for this clone. The V gene is TRBV28, the J gene TRBJ1-1; a possible D gene is TRBD1 (6 bases). Germline V gene lookup returns CDR1 MDHEN and CDR2 SYDVKM. There are 16 residues in the CDR3. The V end lost 7 bases, the J end lost 1 base, and 19 bases lay between the germline ends. The CDR3 DNA follows: TGTGCCAGCATTCCTGCCCCGGGACAAACGAACACTGAAGCTTTCTTT. This gives the protein CASIPAPGQTNTEAFF.

The genes are TRBV30 and TRBJ1-4; TRBD1 might be the D (5 bases). The CDR3 covers 14 residues. Germline assignment: CDR1 GTSNPN and CDR2 SVGIG (reference sequence). V was shortened by 8 bases and J by 8 bases, with 21 bases between the two germline ends. The CDR3 sequence is CATSPKGRGEKLFF. CDR3 coding DNA: TGTGCCACCTCGCCCAAGGGGCGGGGAGAAAAACTGTTTTTT.

The V call is TRBV5-1, the J call TRBJ2-3; D possibly corresponds to TRBD2 (5 bases). Germline values: CDR1 SGHRS, CDR2 YFSETQ. CDR3 size: 13 residues. Between the trimmed V and J ends, which lost 1 base and 3 bases, there was a span of 6 bases. The CDR3 region is CASSLLATDTQYF. Written as DNA, the CDR3 is TGCGCCAGCAGCTTGTTAGCGACAGATACGCAGTATTTT.

This rearrangement joins TRBV28 to TRBJ1-5; 9 nucleotides agree with TRBD1. CDR1 and CDR2 (germline): MDHEN, SYDVKM. J was trimmed by 7 bases and V by 6 bases; bases with no gene match: 4. The CDR3 extends over 13 amino acids. As DNA, the CDR3 is TGTGCCAGCAGGGGGACAGGGAAACAGCCCCAGCATTTT. Amino acid sequence: CASRGTGKQPQHF.